Presented here are 13 T cell receptor beta chains from one specimen sequenced in a study of blood T cell repertoires in COVID-19. The data were produced by immunoSEQ multiplex PCR, yet TCRdb's version contains in-frame clones alone and is incomplete. The table lists about 42,000 clones, 70% to 80% of them singletons. The source material was peripheral blood. The receptors originated from a man between 65 and 85 years old with active or convalescent COVID-19.

This chain connects TRBV11-3 to TRBJ2-1, with D possibly being TRBD2 (5 bases). The CDR3 is 14 residues long. The germline CDR1 and CDR2 sequences are SGHNT and YENEEA. V was shortened by 2 bases and J by 8 bases, with 13 bases between the two germline ends. The CDR3 DNA sequence: TGTGCCAGCAGCTTAACGGGGTCCCTGGATGAGCAGTTCTTC. Amino acids: CASSLTGSLDEQFF.

The chain is built from TRBV10-3 and TRBJ1-1, with a possible D match to TRBD1 (6 bases). From germline, CDR1 is ENHRY and CDR2 SYGVKD. Trimming stripped 6 bases from V and 1 base from J, with 9 bases between. The length of the CDR3 is 13 residues. CDR3 bases: TGTGCCATCAGGGGGGCCGCGAACACTGAAGCTTTCTTT. Translated, it gives CAIRGAANTEAFF.

This clone is a singleton in its sample. The chain joins TRBV29-1 to TRBJ2-2, with D possibly matching TRBD1 (6 bases). The CDR3 has 17 residues. In germline, CDR1 is SQVTM, CDR2 ANQGSEA. V lost 0 bases to trimming and J lost 3 bases, with 17 bases between them. The CDR3 loop is CSVEDRGGDFDTGELFF. CDR3 nucleotide sequence: TGCAGCGTTGAAGATAGAGGGGGAGATTTCGACACCGGGGAGCTGTTTTTT.

The V and J genes are TRBV28 and TRBJ1-4, with no clear D. The CDR3 has 14 amino acids. The V gene's germline CDR1 is MDHEN and CDR2 SYDVKM. Trimming pared 6 bases from V and 7 bases from J, leaving 15 bases between. As DNA, the CDR3 is TGTGCCAGCAGGGATATGGGCGCAGGTGAAAAACTGTTTTTT. Its protein product is CASRDMGAGEKLFF. Supplemented by reference TRBV28 and TRBJ1-4, the full variable domain reads DVKVTQSSRYLVKRTGEKVFLECVQDMDHENMFWYRQDPGLGLRLIYFSYDVKMKEKGDIPEGYSVSREKKERFSLILESASTNQTSMYLCASRDMGAGEKLFFGSGTQLSVL.

V is TRBV12-3 or TRBV12-4 and J is TRBJ1-2, with 8 nucleotides matching TRBD1. The CDR3 extends over 13 amino acids. V gave up 5 bases and J gave up 8 bases; unmatched junction bases: 7. DNA for the CDR3: TGTGCCAGCAGTCAGCAGGGGGCGGGGGGCTACACCTTC. This encodes CASSQQGAGGYTF.

The chain uses TRBV6-5 and TRBJ2-7; D may be TRBD2 (7 bases). The ends were cut back, 0 bases at V and 4 bases at J, with 13 bases in the middle. CDR3 size: 15 residues. The germline CDR1 and CDR2 sequences are MNHEY and SVGAGI. The CDR3 sequence: CASSYSGGLGYEQYF. CDR3 nucleotide sequence: TGTGCCAGCAGTTACTCCGGGGGGCTTGGATACGAGCAGTACTTC.

The genes are TRBV29-1 and TRBJ1-2; D may be TRBD1 (6 bases). The CDR3 length is 11 residues. Germline V gene data show CDR1 as SQVTM and CDR2 as ANQGSEA. The V gene lost 4 bases and the J gene lost 7 bases, with 10 bases spanning the gap. The CDR3: CSVVQGGGYTF. The CDR3 DNA reads TGCAGCGTTGTACAGGGCGGTGGCTACACCTTC.

The chain recombines TRBV20-1 with TRBJ1-3; D ambiguous. Trimming cost V 3 bases and J 0 bases, with 6 bases left between them. From germline, CDR1 is DFQATT and CDR2 SNEGSKA (reference sequence). This CDR3 spans 13 amino acids. As DNA, the CDR3 is TGCAGTGCTAGTCGGTCCTCTGGAAACACCATATATTTT. Its translation is CSASRSSGNTIYF.

The chain couples TRBV3-1 (or the pseudogene TRBV3-2) to TRBJ1-2, with D maybe TRBD1 (6 bases). The V and J ends lost 4 bases and 4 bases respectively, with 10 bases between them. CDR3 length equals 13 residues. Germline CDR1 LGHDT, CDR2 YNNKEL (reference sequence). In DNA, the CDR3 is TGTGCCAGCAGCCTTCGAGGGGGCTATGGCTACACCTTC. Its protein is CASSLRGGYGYTF.

V is TRBV13 and J is TRBJ1-5; unclear D gene. Germline V gives CDR1 PRHDT, CDR2 FYEKMQ (reference sequence). Trimming stripped 0 bases from V and 4 bases from J, with 10 bases between. This CDR3 has 15 amino acids. This CDR3 reads CASSLGLAENQPQHF. In nucleotides, the CDR3 is TGTGCCAGCAGCTTAGGCCTGGCAGAAAATCAGCCCCAGCATTTT.

CDR3 residues: CASSADLINEQFF. The CDR3 bases are TGTGCCAGCAGCGCCGACTTAATCAATGAGCAGTTCTTC. This chain connects TRBV9 to TRBJ2-1; no firm D call. The CDR3 contains 13 residues. V was cut by 3 bases and J by 6 bases, with 10 bases left in between. Looked up from germline, CDR1 is SGDLS and CDR2 is YYNGEE. Based on the CDR3 plus reference TRBV9 and TRBJ2-1, the full variable domain is DSGVTQTPKHLITATGQRVTLRCSPRSGDLSVYWYQQSLDQGLQFLIQYYNGEERAKGNILERFSAQQFPDLHSELNLSSLELGDSALYFCASSADLINEQFFGPGTRLTVL.

V is TRBV11-2 and J is TRBJ1-5, with 8 bases aligning to TRBD1. Trimming cost V 4 bases and J 5 bases; bases outside gene matches: 1. Germline values: CDR1 SGHAT, CDR2 FQNNGV. There are 13 residues in the CDR3. The CDR3 nucleotides read TGTGCCAGCAGCTCACAGGGGGATCAGCCCCAGCATTTT. It encodes CASSSQGDQPQHF.

This chain connects TRBV28 to TRBJ1-2; D remains ambiguous. The CDR3 runs 13 residues. Per germline, CDR1 MDHEN and CDR2 SYDVKM. V lost 5 bases and J 7 bases, leaving 14 bases between the germline ends. In DNA form, the CDR3 reads TGTGCCAGCAGTCCCCCCGGGGTGAGTGGCTACACCTTC. Translation gives CASSPPGVSGYTF.